The subject of this entry is one T cell receptor beta chain. Its antigen specificity is not known. Base-call qualities are not available, and no considerably larger clone is one nucleotide away. TCRbeta CDR3 regions were amplified from genomic DNA using the immunoSEQ Assay, a bias-controlled multiplex PCR. The authors' pipeline ran thus. Nucleated cell counts per sample were estimated from amplification of reference gene primers within the assay. To quantify the absolute abundance of each unique TCRbeta CDR3 rearrangement, sequence reads were collapsed and filtered. For each sample, productive Simpson clonality was calculated as the square root of Simpson's diversity index over productive rearrangements. TCRdb took over this immuneACCESS table, retaining in-frame rearrangements with V and J assigned. Such tables are incomplete; in checked studies, under half of the missing clones stem from an unresolved V gene, and the remainder is unexplained. The V and J calls and clone size come from that table; D and trimming were worked out from the DNA. This sample is represented by 70,000 to 95,000 clones; around 90% of them were singletons. About 7% of the sample rests with the top ten.

Whole blood was collected in K2EDTA tubes by collaborating institutions according to the institutions' own protocols. For TCRbeta analysis, collaborator samples were shipped as frozen whole blood, as isolated PBMCs, or as DNA extracted from either sample type. Sequences MNHEY (CDR1) and SVGEGT (CDR2) are obtained from the germline V gene. Trimming removed 2 bases from V and 0 bases from J; the gene matches leave 5 bases unexplained. Including cysteine and phenylalanine, the CDR3 has 17 amino acids. Only the CDR3 DNA is retained, 51 bases long and in frame from the first base. The data were obtained in a study of blood T cell repertoires in COVID-19 (dated by TCRdb to 2020 to 2022). General notes on the study: Collaborator samples came from the United States, Italy and Spain and covered acute and convalescent phases of COVID-19. Samples were obtained from the ongoing ImmuneRACE study (first 160 participants) and from 1,254 subjects provided by 6 global collaborators. Where available, HLA class I and class II types were obtained from metadata supplied by the sample provider rather than from assay-based typing. The repertoires were released in a freely available public database intended as a resource for research on the immune response to SARS-CoV-2. Nearly every sample came with metadata listing a de-identified subject ID, COVID-19 status, age in years and sex. The material from the prospective study consisted of cDNA or gDNA derived from T cells, B-cell-depleted T cells, or PBMCs. Deeply sampled blood TCRbeta repertoires from subjects exposed to, actively infected with, or recovered from COVID-19 were included in the dataset. Summary of the overall study and its limitations: The amount of clinical and demographic metadata varied by source and participant and was provided uncurated.

This chain joins TRBV6-2 or TRBV6-3 to TRBJ2-7, with 12 bases matching TRBD2. This sequence originates from a man in his 70s with acute or convalescent COVID-19. Material for sequencing was peripheral blood. The DNA is TGTGCCAGCAGTTACGAGACACTAGCGGGGGGCTCCTACGAGCAGTACTTC. It is translated as CASSYETLAGGSYEQYF.